The 10 T cell receptor beta chains in this list originate from one sample, sequenced in a study of T-cell memory formation after mild COVID-19. MiXCR, run by TCRdb on the 5' RACE reads, gives a single entry per CDR3 protein. The sample has under 300,000 distinct CDR3 sequences; roughly 15% are singletons. Sequencing was performed on PBMCs or a T cell subset sorted from them (not recorded which). The receptors derive from a man in his late teens or twenties who had mild COVID-19 (a few samples of this study predate the infection). Cell type and time point are not known.

This clonotype was observed at least ten times. This chain joins TRBV12-3 or TRBV12-4 and TRBJ1-2; tentative D call: TRBD1 (5 bases). V was pared by 9 bases and J by 4 bases, with 12 bases between. The CDR3 has 12 residues. CDR3 amino acids: CASRDVGYGYTF. CDR3 DNA sequence: TGTGCCAGTAGGGACGTCGGCTATGGCTACACCTTC.

This clonotype was detected a few times. This sequence joins TRBV3-1 and TRBJ2-4, with D perhaps matching TRBD2 (5 bases). This CDR3 region has 15 residues. Germline CDR1 reads LGHDT; CDR2 reads YNNKEL (reference sequence). Trimming removed 3 bases from V and 6 bases from J, with 15 bases in between. The CDR3 region has the DNA TGTGCCAGCAGCCACCTTAGCGTATCAGGAAACATTCAGTACTTC. Its translation: CASSHLSVSGNIQYF.

The chain employs TRBV9 and TRBJ2-5; 10 bases are shared with TRBD1. With 3 bases clipped from V and 5 bases from J, the junction kept 4 bases outside the gene matches. From germline, CDR1 is SGDLS and CDR2 YYNGEE. The CDR3 extends over 14 amino acids. This CDR3 is CASSAGQGRETQYF. CDR3 DNA: TGTGCCAGCAGCGCGGGACAGGGGAGGGAGACCCAGTACTTC.

The chain is built from TRBV11-2 and TRBJ2-2, with a tentative D call TRBD1 (5 bases). CDR1 and CDR2 from the germline V gene are SGHAT and FQNNGV. Trimming left V 3 bases short and J 10 bases short, with 18 bases between. The CDR3 covers 15 residues. The CDR3 sequence: CASSFQGFVAVELFF. The CDR3 DNA follows: TGTGCCAGCAGCTTCCAGGGCTTCGTGGCCGTGGAGCTGTTTTTT. Supplemented by reference TRBV11-2 and TRBJ2-2, the full variable domain reads EAGVAQSPRYKIIEKRQSVAFWCNPISGHATLYWYQQILGQGPKLLIQFQNNGVVDDSQLPKDRFSAERLKGVDSTLKIQPAKLEDSAVYLCASSFQGFVAVELFFGEGSRLTVL.

The rearrangement links TRBV4-3 to TRBJ2-5; no clear D gene. CDR1 is LGHNA and CDR2 is YSLEER in the germline V gene. V was pared by 4 bases and J by 5 bases, with 20 bases between. The CDR3 length is 16 residues. DNA of the CDR3: TGCGCCAGCAGCCTCAATCCGGAGCTCTCCGGGGAGACCCAGTACTTC. This sequence encodes CASSLNPELSGETQYF.

This chain connects TRBV5-5 to TRBJ2-4, with TRBD1 matching 9 bases. V shed 4 bases, J shed 6 bases, and the junction held 8 bases outside the gene matches. The CDR3 is made up of 15 amino acids. Germline CDR1 SGHKS, CDR2 YYEKEE (reference sequence). CDR3 coding DNA: TGTGCCAGCAGCACTGACAGGGGGGTAGGAAACATTCAGTACTTC. This gives the protein CASSTDRGVGNIQYF.

The chain carries TRBV7-9 and TRBJ1-2; possible D gene TRBD1, 5 bases. The CDR3 has 13 amino acids. CDR1 and CDR2 from the germline V gene are SEHNR and FQNEAQ (reference sequence). Trimming removed 2 bases at V and 2 bases at J, with 6 bases between. The CDR3 DNA follows: TGTGCCAGCAGCTTAAGGGACAACTATGGCTACACCTTC. It yields the protein CASSLRDNYGYTF. Based on the CDR3 plus reference TRBV7-9 and TRBJ1-2, the full variable domain is DTGVSQNPRHKITKRGQNVTFRCDPISEHNRLYWYRQTLGQGPEFLTYFQNEAQLEKSRLLSDRFSAERPKGSFSTLEIQRTEQGDSAMYLCASSLRDNYGYTFGSGTRLTVV.

Only a few counts were recorded for this clonotype. The chain joins TRBV4-2 to TRBJ2-2; unclear D gene. CDR1 is LGHNA and CDR2 is YNFKEQ in the germline V gene. The CDR3 is 13 residues long. The V and J ends lost 4 bases and 8 bases respectively, with 11 bases between them. The CDR3 DNA sequence: TGTGCCAGCAGCCTCTTGACGGGTGGGGAGCTGTTTTTT. Amino acids: CASSLLTGGELFF.

This chain uses TRBV6-6 with TRBJ2-5; the D call may be TRBD1 or TRBD2 (6 bases each). The V gene's germline CDR1 is MNHNY and CDR2 SVGAGI (reference sequence). The CDR3 loop spans 13 amino acids. V was clipped by 7 bases and J by 5 bases, with 14 bases between them. The CDR3 region is CASNVQGLETQYF. DNA of the CDR3: TGTGCCAGCAACGTACAGGGACTTGAGACCCAGTACTTC.

This clonotype was seen only a few times. The chain is built from TRBV20-1 and TRBJ2-3, with a weak D call TRBD2 (5 bases). V gave up 3 bases and J gave up 0 bases, with 13 bases separating them. The CDR3 is 15 residues long. The V gene's germline CDR1 is DFQATT and CDR2 SNEGSKA (reference sequence). Here the CDR3 reads CSARYGGRSTDTQYF. The CDR3 DNA sequence: TGCAGTGCTAGGTACGGCGGGCGGAGCACAGATACGCAGTATTTT.